The clone carrying this T cell receptor (beta chain) was seen once. Germline and junction disagree at one end, which may indicate a read error. In the authors' methods: Nucleated cell counts were estimated from reference gene primer amplification. TCRdb keeps only in-frame clones here, not all; method: immunoSEQ multiplex PCR. V and J calls and clone size follow that table, whereas D and trimming were derived from the DNA. The sample carries about 300,000 clones, 65% to 85% recorded once. Per germline, CDR1 SGHTA and CDR2 FQGTGA. CDR3 length: 15 residues. Those enrolled in Seattle joined during active infection and were followed longitudinally afterward. These data are taken from a study of blood T cell repertoires in COVID-19. Study in general: The study drew acute and convalescent COVID-19 samples from the United States, Italy and Spain. T cells, B-cell-depleted T cells, or PBMCs supplied cDNA or gDNA.

This sequence was found in a human donor with COVID-19, enrolled during active disease. The donor label of this sample is uncertain. The sample taken for sequencing was peripheral blood. The V gene is TRBV7-3, the J gene TRBJ1-1; D is undetermined. CDR3 residues: CASTLNRHQNTEAFF. The CDR3 DNA reads TGTGCCAGCACCTTAAACCGACACCAGAACACTGAAGCTTTCTTT.